The 10 T cell receptor beta chains in this list originate from one sample, sequenced in a study of T cell responses to AZD1222 COVID-19 vaccine. Clones were sequenced by immunoSEQ multiplex PCR, and TCRdb holds only the in-frame ones, with some missing. The sample contains more than 40,000 clones, less than 95% of which appear only once. The sample here was peripheral blood, taken 28 days after the second AZD1222 dose. These receptors originate from an adult who received the AZD1222 COVID-19 vaccine.

The chain is built from TRBV12-3 or TRBV12-4 and TRBJ1-1, with a weak D call TRBD1 (6 bases). Trimming stripped 4 bases from V and 10 bases from J, with 10 bases between. The CDR3 extends over 11 amino acids. The CDR3 loop is CASSSGQIAFF. Written as DNA, the CDR3 is TGTGCCAGCAGTTCCGGACAGATAGCTTTCTTT.

CDR3 protein: CASSLNTGSIYGYTF. The CDR3 DNA sequence: TGTGCCAGCAGCTTAAATACAGGGTCAATCTATGGCTACACCTTC. This sequence joins TRBV7-9 and TRBJ1-2, with a tentative D call TRBD1 (6 bases). Per the germline V gene, CDR1 is SEHNR and CDR2 is FQNEAQ (reference sequence). CDR3 length: 15 residues. Between the trimmed V and J ends, which lost 2 bases and 4 bases, there was a span of 14 bases.

The chain couples TRBV11-3 to TRBJ2-7, with D perhaps matching TRBD1 (5 bases). V was trimmed by 4 bases and J by 0 bases, leaving 7 bases between them. Germline V gene lookup returns CDR1 SGHNT and CDR2 YENEEA. There are 13 residues in the CDR3. CDR3 amino acids: CASSSGHSYEQYF. Written as DNA, the CDR3 is TGTGCCAGCAGCTCTGGACACTCCTACGAGCAGTACTTC. The full variable domain, in which reference TRBV11-3 and TRBJ2-7 provide the parts outside the CDR3, is EAGVVQSPRYKIIEKKQPVAFWCNPISGHNTLYWYLQNLGQGPELLIRYENEEAVDDSQLPKDRFSAERLKGVDSTLKIQPAELGDSAVYLCASSSGHSYEQYFGPGTRLTVT.

The V gene is TRBV5-6, the J gene TRBJ1-1; D unresolved. This CDR3 is built from 13 residues. The V end lost 6 bases, the J end lost 1 base, and 10 bases lay between the germline ends. Germline V lookup: CDR1 SGHDT, CDR2 YYEEEE. The CDR3 DNA follows: TGTGCCAGCACAGCTGGCAGGAACACTGAAGCTTTCTTT. Translation gives CASTAGRNTEAFF.

The chain is built from TRBV15 and TRBJ1-3; a possible D gene is TRBD1 (5 bases). The CDR3 is 17 amino acids. The germline gives CDR1 LNHNV, CDR2 YYDKDF (reference sequence). Trimming cost V 7 bases and J 0 bases, with 19 bases left between them. The CDR3 DNA follows: TGTGCCACCATGGAACCCAGGGTTCCCCTCTCTGGAAACACCATATATTTT. Its translation: CATMEPRVPLSGNTIYF.

The chain recombines TRBV19 with TRBJ2-5, with D perhaps matching TRBD1 or TRBD2 (5 bases each). The germline V and J ends were trimmed by 7 bases and 3 bases, with 21 bases remaining between them. The CDR3 is made up of 16 amino acids. Germline CDR1 LNHDA, CDR2 SQIVND (reference sequence). CDR3 in DNA: TGTGCCAGTACTCCTGGCCGAGGGGTTGGCGAAGAGACCCAGTACTTC. Its protein is CASTPGRGVGEETQYF.

A word on this clone: Mismatch with germline at one junction end may stem from a read error. The chain links TRBV10-2 to TRBJ2-2; possible D gene TRBD1, 6 bases. The germline V gene has CDR1 WSHSY and CDR2 SAAADI. CDR3 size: 15 residues. In DNA, the CDR3 is TGCGCCAGCACTGAGGGGGACACCTACGCCGGGGAGCTGTTTTTT. This codes for CASTEGDTYAGELFF.

The V gene is TRBV20-1, the J gene TRBJ1-2; D is unclear. Germline V gene lookup returns CDR1 DFQATT and CDR2 SNEGSKA (reference sequence). V lost 3 bases and J lost 6, with 11 bases in between. The CDR3 is 12 residues long. CDR3: CSASGGFDGYTF. In DNA, the CDR3 is TGCAGTGCTAGTGGAGGGTTTGATGGCTACACCTTC.

This rearrangement joins TRBV6-5 to TRBJ2-5; D may be TRBD1 (5 bases). The CDR3 is made up of 11 amino acids. Trimming pared 11 bases from V and 12 bases from J, leaving 19 bases between. Looked up from germline, CDR1 is MNHEY and CDR2 is SVGAGI. CDR3 bases: TGTGCCCACGGACATACGATACAGAAGTACTTC. It specifies CAHGHTIQKYF.

The chain links TRBV7-8 to TRBJ2-7; D may match TRBD1 or TRBD2 (5 bases each). From germline, CDR1 is SGHVS and CDR2 FQNEAQ. The CDR3 loop spans 14 amino acids. Between the trimmed V and J ends, which lost 5 bases and 2 bases, there was a span of 13 bases. CDR3 protein: CASSSRDGPYEQYF. The DNA for the CDR3 is TGTGCCAGCAGCAGCCGGGACGGTCCCTACGAGCAGTACTTC.